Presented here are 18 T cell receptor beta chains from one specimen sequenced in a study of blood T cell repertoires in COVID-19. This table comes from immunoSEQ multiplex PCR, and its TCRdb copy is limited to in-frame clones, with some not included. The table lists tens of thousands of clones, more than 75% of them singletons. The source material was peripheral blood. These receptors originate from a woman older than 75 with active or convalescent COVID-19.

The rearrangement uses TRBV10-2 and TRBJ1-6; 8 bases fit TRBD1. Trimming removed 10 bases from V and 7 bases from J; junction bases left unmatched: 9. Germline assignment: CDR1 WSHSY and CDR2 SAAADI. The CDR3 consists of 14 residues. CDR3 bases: TGCGCCACCAAACCGGGACAGGAGAATTCACCCCTCCACTTT. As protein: CATKPGQENSPLHF.

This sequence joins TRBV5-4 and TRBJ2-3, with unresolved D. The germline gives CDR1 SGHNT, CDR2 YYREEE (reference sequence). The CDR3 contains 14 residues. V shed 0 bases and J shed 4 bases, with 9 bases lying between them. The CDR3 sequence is CASSLEQRADTQYF. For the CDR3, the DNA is TGTGCCAGCAGCTTGGAGCAACGAGCAGATACGCAGTATTTT.

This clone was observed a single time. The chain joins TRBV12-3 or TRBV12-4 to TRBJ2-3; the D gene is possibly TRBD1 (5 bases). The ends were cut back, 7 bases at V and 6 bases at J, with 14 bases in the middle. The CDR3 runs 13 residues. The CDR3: CASKTDAQDTQYF. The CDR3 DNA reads TGTGCCAGCAAGACAGACGCACAGGATACGCAGTATTTT.

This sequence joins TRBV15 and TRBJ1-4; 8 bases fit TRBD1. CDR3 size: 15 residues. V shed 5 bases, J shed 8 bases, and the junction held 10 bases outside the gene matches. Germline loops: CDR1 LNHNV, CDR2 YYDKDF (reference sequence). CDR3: CATSSGVDRAEKLFF. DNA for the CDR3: TGTGCCACCAGCTCTGGGGTGGACAGGGCGGAAAAACTGTTTTTT.

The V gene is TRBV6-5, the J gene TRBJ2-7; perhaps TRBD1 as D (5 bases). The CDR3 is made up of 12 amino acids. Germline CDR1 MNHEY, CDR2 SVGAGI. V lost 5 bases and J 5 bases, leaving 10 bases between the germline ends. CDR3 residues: CASSTGLNEQYF. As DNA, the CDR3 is TGTGCCAGCAGTACAGGTTTAAACGAGCAGTACTTC.

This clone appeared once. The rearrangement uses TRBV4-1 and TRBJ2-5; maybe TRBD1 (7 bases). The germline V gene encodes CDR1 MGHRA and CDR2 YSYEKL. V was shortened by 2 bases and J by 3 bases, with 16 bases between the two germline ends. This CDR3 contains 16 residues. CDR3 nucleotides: TGCGCCAGCAGCCAATCAGGGGGGACCGGCGAAGAGACCCAGTACTTC. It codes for CASSQSGGTGEETQYF.

The CDR3, as DNA: TGCGCCAGCAGCAACCGGGACAGCGAACCCGCCTACGAGCAGTACTTC. It codes for CASSNRDSEPAYEQYF. The rearrangement uses TRBV5-1 and TRBJ2-7; 7 nucleotides line up with TRBD1. J gave up 2 bases and V 4 bases, and 12 bases lay outside the gene matches. The germline V gene has CDR1 SGHRS and CDR2 YFSETQ. The CDR3 loop spans 16 amino acids.

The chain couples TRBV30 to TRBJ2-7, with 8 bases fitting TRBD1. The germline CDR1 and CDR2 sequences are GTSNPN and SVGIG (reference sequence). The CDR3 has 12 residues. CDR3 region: CAGGQEEYEQYF. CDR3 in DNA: TGTGCAGGGGGACAGGAGGAGTACGAGCAGTACTTC.

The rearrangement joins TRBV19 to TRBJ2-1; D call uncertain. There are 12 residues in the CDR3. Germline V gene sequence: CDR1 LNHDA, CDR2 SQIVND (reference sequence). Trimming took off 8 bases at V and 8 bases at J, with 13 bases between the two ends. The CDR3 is CASGLLAHEQFF. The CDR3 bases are TGTGCCAGTGGTCTTTTAGCCCATGAGCAGTTCTTC.

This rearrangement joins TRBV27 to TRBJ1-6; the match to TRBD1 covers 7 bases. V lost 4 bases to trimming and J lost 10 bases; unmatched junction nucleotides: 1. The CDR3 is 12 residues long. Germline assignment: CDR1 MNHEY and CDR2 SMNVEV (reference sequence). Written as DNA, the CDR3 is TGTGCCAGCAGTTGGACAGGATCACCCCTCCACTTT. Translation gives CASSWTGSPLHF.

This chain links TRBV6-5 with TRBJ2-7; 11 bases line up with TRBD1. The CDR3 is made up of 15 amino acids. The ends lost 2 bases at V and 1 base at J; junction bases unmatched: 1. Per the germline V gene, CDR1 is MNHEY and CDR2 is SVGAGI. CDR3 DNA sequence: TGTGCCAGCAGTTACCGGGACAGGGGGTCCTACGAGCAGTACTTC. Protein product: CASSYRDRGSYEQYF.

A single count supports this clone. CDR3 in DNA: TGCGCCAGCAGCTTCGGTTTTTTGGGGGGTGAGCAGTTCTTC. Translating gives CASSFGFLGGEQFF. The rearrangement joins TRBV5-1 to TRBJ2-1; D might be TRBD2 (6 bases). There are 14 residues in the CDR3. V was trimmed by 2 bases and J by 9 bases, leaving 15 bases between them. CDR1 is SGHRS and CDR2 is YFSETQ in the germline V gene.

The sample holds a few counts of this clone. The CDR3 reads CASSLALFEQYF. CDR3 nucleotide sequence: TGTGCCAGCAGCTTAGCATTGTTCGAGCAGTACTTC. This rearrangement joins TRBV11-2 to TRBJ2-7; D is undetermined. Germline V gene lookup returns CDR1 SGHAT and CDR2 FQNNGV. Trimming left V 1 base short and J 6 bases short, with 7 bases between. This CDR3 region has 12 residues.

The CDR3 region has the DNA TGTGCCAGCAGCGAACAGGGCATAGCCAAAAACATTCAGTACTTC. It codes for CASSEQGIAKNIQYF. The chain is built from TRBV11-2 and TRBJ2-4; a possible D gene is TRBD1 (6 bases). Per the germline V gene, CDR1 is SGHAT and CDR2 is FQNNGV. This CDR3 has 15 amino acids. The V and J ends lost 5 bases and 0 bases respectively, with 11 bases between them. The entire variable domain, with the rest obtained from reference TRBV11-2 and TRBJ2-4, is as follows: EAGVAQSPRYKIIEKRQSVAFWCNPISGHATLYWYQQILGQGPKLLIQFQNNGVVDDSQLPKDRFSAERLKGVDSTLKIQPAKLEDSAVYLCASSEQGIAKNIQYFGAGTRLSVL.

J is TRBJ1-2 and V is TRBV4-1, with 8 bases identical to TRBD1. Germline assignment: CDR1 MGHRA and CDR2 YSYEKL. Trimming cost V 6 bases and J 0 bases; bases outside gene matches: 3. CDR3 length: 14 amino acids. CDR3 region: CASSWDRSNYGYTF. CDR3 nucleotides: TGCGCCAGCAGTTGGGACAGGTCTAACTATGGCTACACCTTC.

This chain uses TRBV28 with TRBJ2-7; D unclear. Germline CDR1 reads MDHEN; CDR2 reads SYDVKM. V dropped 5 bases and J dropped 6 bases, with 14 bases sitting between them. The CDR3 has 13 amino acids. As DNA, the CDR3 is TGTGCCAGCAGTCCCCCAGCGCTAACCGAGCAGTACTTC. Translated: CASSPPALTEQYF.

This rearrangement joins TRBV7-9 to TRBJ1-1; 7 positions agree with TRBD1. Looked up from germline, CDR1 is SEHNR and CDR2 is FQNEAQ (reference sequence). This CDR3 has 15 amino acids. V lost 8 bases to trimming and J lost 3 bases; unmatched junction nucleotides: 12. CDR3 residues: CASGRGAETDTEAFF. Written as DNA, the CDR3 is TGTGCCAGCGGCAGGGGGGCCGAGACGGACACTGAAGCTTTCTTT.

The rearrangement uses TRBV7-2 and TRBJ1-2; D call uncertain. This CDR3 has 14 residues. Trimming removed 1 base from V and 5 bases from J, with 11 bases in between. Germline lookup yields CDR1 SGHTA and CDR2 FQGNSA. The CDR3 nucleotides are TGTGCCAGCAGCTTAGGTTCGCAGGATTATGGCTACACCTTC. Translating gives CASSLGSQDYGYTF.